This passage covers 28 T cell receptor beta chains from one sample sequenced in a study of CD8+ T cells in alopecia areata. Extraction and reverse transcription of RNA yielded cDNA as the sequencing template. Produced via immunoSEQ multiplex PCR; TCRdb's table is partial and in-frame only. Here the sample spans 100,000 to 150,000 clones, 40% to 55% being singletons. Sequenced sample: NKG2D-low CD8+ T cells sorted from blood. The source is a human donor with alopecia areata.

This clone was seen more than once but under ten times. This rearrangement joins TRBV19 to TRBJ2-7; 8 nucleotides align to TRBD1. CDR1 and CDR2 (germline): LNHDA, SQIVND (reference sequence). V lost 6 bases, J lost 2 bases, and 6 bases stayed unmatched. CDR3 length: 14 amino acids. The CDR3 bases are TGTGCCAGTAGCCTACAGGGGGTGGCCTACGAGCAGTACTTC. This sequence encodes CASSLQGVAYEQYF.

J is TRBJ1-2 and V is TRBV5-4; no clear D gene. The germline V gene encodes CDR1 SGHNT and CDR2 YYREEE (reference sequence). V lost 1 base and J 4 bases, leaving 8 bases between the germline ends. The CDR3 has 13 amino acids. The CDR3 loop is CASSLYGPYGYTF. In DNA form, the CDR3 reads TGTGCCAGCAGCTTGTATGGCCCCTATGGCTACACCTTC.

This chain uses TRBV28 with TRBJ2-4; tentative D call: TRBD1 (6 bases). V gave up 2 bases and J gave up 9 bases, with 14 bases separating them. CDR3 length equals 14 residues. Per germline, CDR1 MDHEN and CDR2 SYDVKM. CDR3 region: CASSLRAGTPIQYF. As DNA, the CDR3 is TGTGCCAGCAGTTTAAGGGCAGGGACACCCATTCAGTACTTC. Using reference TRBV28 and TRBJ2-4 for the parts outside the CDR3, the full variable domain is DVKVTQSSRYLVKRTGEKVFLECVQDMDHENMFWYRQDPGLGLRLIYFSYDVKMKEKGDIPEGYSVSREKKERFSLILESASTNQTSMYLCASSLRAGTPIQYFGAGTRLSVL.

The table lists this clone with a few counts. The chain uses TRBV19 and TRBJ2-1; 8 bases map to TRBD2. Germline trimming cut 6 bases from V and 10 bases from J; bases unmatched to any gene: 5. The CDR3 has 12 residues. Germline CDR1 is LNHDA and CDR2 is SQIVND (reference sequence). The CDR3 is CASRLAGQEQFF. In DNA, the CDR3 is TGTGCCAGTAGGCTAGCGGGCCAAGAGCAGTTCTTC.

This clone was seen a few times. The chain links TRBV29-1 to TRBJ2-2, with TRBD2 matching 7 bases. The CDR3 is made up of 14 amino acids. The J segment lost 6 bases and the V segment lost 5 bases, leaving 9 bases of the junction unmatched. Looked up from germline, CDR1 is SQVTM and CDR2 is ANQGSEA. The CDR3 DNA follows: TGCAGCGTTTTGACGGGGGGAAAGGCCGGGGAGCTGTTTTTT. Protein product: CSVLTGGKAGELFF.

This clone was detected only a few times. The chain links TRBV6-6 to TRBJ1-2, with D possibly being TRBD1 (5 bases). Germline CDR1 and CDR2: MNHNY and SVGAGI (reference sequence). Between the trimmed V and J ends, which lost 0 bases and 0 bases, there was a span of 8 bases. The CDR3 has 15 amino acids. The CDR3, as DNA: TGTGCCAGCAGTTACTCCGAGACAGCTAACTATGGCTACACCTTC. This codes for CASSYSETANYGYTF.

This clone was detected only a few times. This chain joins TRBV9 and TRBJ2-5; the match to TRBD1 covers 9 bases. Germline CDR1 is SGDLS and CDR2 is YYNGEE. The CDR3 has 15 amino acids. Trimming at V came to 3 bases and at J to 3 bases, leaving 6 bases not matched to a gene. CDR3 amino acids: CASSDPGTGKETQYF. For the CDR3, the DNA is TGTGCCAGCAGCGACCCCGGGACAGGGAAAGAGACCCAGTACTTC.

This clone was seen only once. The CDR3: CASSLSGATGELFF. The DNA for the CDR3 is TGTGCCAGCAGCTTATCGGGAGCCACCGGGGAGCTGTTTTTT. This rearrangement joins TRBV7-3 to TRBJ2-2, with a tentative D call TRBD2 (6 bases). Germline CDR1 and CDR2: SGHTA and FQGTGA. V lost 2 bases to trimming and J lost 4 bases, with 8 bases between them. The CDR3 runs to 14 residues.

The chain has TRBV27 and TRBJ1-1, with a tentative D call TRBD1 (6 bases). Looked up from germline, CDR1 is MNHEY and CDR2 is SMNVEV (reference sequence). The CDR3 sequence is 15 residues long. The V gene lost 6 bases and the J gene lost 0 bases, with 14 bases spanning the gap. The CDR3 here is CASRAVRGLNTEAFF. The DNA for the CDR3 is TGTGCCAGCAGAGCCGTGAGGGGGTTGAACACTGAAGCTTTCTTT.

The chain carries TRBV29-1 and TRBJ2-7; D is possibly TRBD2 (6 bases). CDR1 is SQVTM and CDR2 is ANQGSEA in the germline V gene. V was pared by 4 bases and J by 7 bases, with 8 bases between. The CDR3 contains 10 residues. CDR3 DNA: TGCAGCGTTGGTGGGACTGAGCAGTACTTC. Translation gives CSVGGTEQYF.

Here the CDR3 DNA reads TGTGCCAGTCGAGTCGGGAACACTGAAGCTTTCTTT. This gives the protein CASRVGNTEAFF. V gene TRBV5-6 combines with J gene TRBJ1-1; the D is unclear. CDR3 length equals 12 residues. Trimming removed 8 bases at V and 1 base at J, with 9 bases between. CDR1 SGHDT and CDR2 YYEEEE come from the germline V gene.

Concerning this clone: The sample has other DNA sequences that encode this CDR3 too. The chain has TRBV27 and TRBJ2-3; no clear D gene. Germline V gives CDR1 MNHEY, CDR2 SMNVEV (reference sequence). V lost 5 bases and J lost 0, with 3 bases in between. CDR3 size: 12 residues. The CDR3 here is CASSQSTDTQYF. The CDR3 coding sequence is TGTGCCAGCAGTCAGAGCACAGATACGCAGTATTTT.

The rearrangement joins TRBV27 to TRBJ1-5, with D perhaps matching TRBD1 (5 bases). Germline V gives CDR1 MNHEY, CDR2 SMNVEV (reference sequence). Trimming left V 5 bases short and J 11 bases short, with 16 bases between. CDR3 length: 13 amino acids. The chain's CDR3 is CASSGHPMRSQHF. CDR3 DNA: TGTGCCAGCAGTGGACACCCCATGCGGTCCCAGCATTTT.

A few counts support this clone. The chain has TRBV29-1 and TRBJ2-1; D is ambiguous. The germline gives CDR1 SQVTM, CDR2 ANQGSEA. Trimming took off 5 bases at V and 5 bases at J, with 16 bases between the two ends. The CDR3 length is 14 residues. The CDR3: CSVRPVYRDNEQFF. CDR3 sequence (DNA): TGCAGCGTTCGTCCGGTCTATCGGGACAATGAGCAGTTCTTC.

The chain is built from TRBV2 and TRBJ2-2, with D unresolved. The germline gives CDR1 SNHLY, CDR2 FYNNEI. The CDR3 totals 10 residues. The V gene lost 4 bases and the J gene lost 11 bases, with 5 bases spanning the gap. The chain's CDR3 is CASSGSELFF. CDR3 bases: TGTGCCAGCAGTGGAAGTGAGCTGTTTTTT.

The chain has TRBV20-1 and TRBJ1-1; no firm D call. The CDR3 runs to 11 residues. Trimming left V 6 bases short and J 6 bases short, with 11 bases between. Germline CDR1 DFQATT, CDR2 SNEGSKA (reference sequence). CDR3 in DNA: TGCAGTGCGAAGGTGGTCGCTGAAGCTTTCTTT. This gives the protein CSAKVVAEAFF.

This clone was detected only a few times. The V call is TRBV29-1, the J call TRBJ2-3; a weak D match, TRBD2 (6 bases). The germline V gene has CDR1 SQVTM and CDR2 ANQGSEA. The CDR3 is 13 residues long. With 2 bases removed from V and 6 bases from J, the gap between germline ends came to 12 bases. CDR3 DNA: TGCAGCGTTGAAATCGGGGGTGTGGATACGCAGTATTTT. This gives the protein CSVEIGGVDTQYF.

The chain uses TRBV9 and TRBJ1-1; D is ambiguous. Deletions cut 3 bases from V and 5 bases from J, with 8 bases between. Germline V CDR1 and CDR2: SGDLS, YYNGEE. This CDR3 has 12 residues. The DNA for the CDR3 is TGTGCCAGCAGCGCCGGAGAGACTGAAGCTTTCTTT. This translates into CASSAGETEAFF.

Concerning this clone: The same CDR3 is also encoded by other DNA sequences in this sample. This CDR3 reads CASSLGQTNSPLHF. CDR3 nucleotide sequence: TGCGCCAGCAGCTTGGGACAGACAAATTCACCCCTCCACTTT. The chain employs TRBV5-1 and TRBJ1-6, with a weak D call TRBD1 (5 bases). V was trimmed by 0 bases and J by 7 bases, leaving 8 bases between them. The germline V gene encodes CDR1 SGHRS and CDR2 YFSETQ. The CDR3 sequence is 14 residues long.

The rearrangement joins TRBV27 to TRBJ1-2; 7 bases align to TRBD1. This CDR3 spans 13 amino acids. In germline, CDR1 is MNHEY, CDR2 SMNVEV (reference sequence). V lost 3 bases and J lost 5; bases outside the gene matches: 3. CDR3 sequence (DNA): TGTGCCAGCAGTTTTGCAGGGGGATATGGCTACACCTTC. The encoded protein is CASSFAGGYGYTF.

DNA of the CDR3: TGCGCCAGCAGCCAAGATGTGAGCAATCAGCCCCAGCATTTT. Amino acids: CASSQDVSNQPQHF. The V call is TRBV4-1, the J call TRBJ1-5; D gene uncertain. The CDR3 contains 14 residues. Deletions cut 0 bases from V and 1 base from J, with 4 bases between. Per the germline V gene, CDR1 is MGHRA and CDR2 is YSYEKL.

V gene TRBV4-2 combines with J gene TRBJ2-6; 7 nucleotides agree with TRBD1. The CDR3 is 14 residues long. Germline lookup yields CDR1 LGHNA and CDR2 YNFKEQ. V shed 3 bases and J 4 bases; nucleotides not matched to a gene: 0. The CDR3, as DNA: TGTGCCAGCAGCCAGACAGGGGGGGCCAACGTCCTGACTTTC. Translating it yields CASSQTGGANVLTF.

This clone was observed a handful of times. This rearrangement joins TRBV29-1 to TRBJ2-1; tentative D call: TRBD1 (6 bases). V dropped 3 bases and J dropped 0 bases, with 15 bases sitting between them. Germline assignment: CDR1 SQVTM and CDR2 ANQGSEA. CDR3 length: 16 residues. The CDR3 protein is CSVEASQGISYNEQFF. CDR3 coding DNA: TGCAGCGTTGAGGCATCCCAGGGGATCTCCTACAATGAGCAGTTCTTC.

The V and J genes are TRBV5-1 and TRBJ2-3; no definite D call. CDR1 is SGHRS and CDR2 is YFSETQ in the germline V gene. The length of the CDR3 is 15 residues. The V gene lost 1 base and the J gene lost 2 bases, with 11 bases spanning the gap. CDR3: CASSLINPFTDTQYF. CDR3 sequence (DNA): TGCGCCAGCAGCTTGATCAACCCTTTCACAGATACGCAGTATTTT.

Comments on this clone: Other nucleotide sequences from this sample produce the same CDR3. The chain links TRBV29-1 to TRBJ2-5; maybe TRBD2 (6 bases). This CDR3 region has 10 residues. The germline V gene has CDR1 SQVTM and CDR2 ANQGSEA. V dropped 6 bases and J dropped 4 bases, with 6 bases sitting between them. CDR3: CSVGGETQYF. In DNA, the CDR3 is TGCAGCGTGGGAGGAGAGACCCAGTACTTC.

V usage is TRBV2 and J usage is TRBJ2-5; D is unclear. The germline CDR1 and CDR2 sequences are SNHLY and FYNNEI. The germline V and J ends were trimmed by 7 bases and 5 bases, with 11 bases remaining between them. The CDR3 extends over 12 amino acids. This chain's CDR3 is CASTSRRETQYF. The CDR3, as DNA: TGTGCCAGCACCTCCCGACGGGAGACCCAGTACTTC.

The rearrangement links TRBV28 to TRBJ2-2, with D possibly matching TRBD1 (6 bases). Germline V gene lookup returns CDR1 MDHEN and CDR2 SYDVKM. The V and J ends lost 5 bases and 4 bases respectively, with 11 bases between them. This CDR3 is 14 amino acids long. CDR3 nucleotide sequence: TGTGCCAGCAGTGTCTACAGGGTCACCGGGGAGCTGTTTTTT. This codes for CASSVYRVTGELFF.

CDR3 in DNA: TGTGCCAGCAGTGAAGTATACCAGTTCTTC. This sequence encodes CASSEVYQFF. The chain is built from TRBV25-1 and TRBJ2-1, with D unresolved. This CDR3 has 10 amino acids. CDR1 and CDR2 (germline): MGHDK, SYGVNS. Trimming left V 2 bases short and J 13 bases short, with 6 bases between.